The source of this T cell receptor (beta chain) is a study of blood T cell repertoires in COVID-19 (TCRdb year 2020). As for the study more broadly: The collaborator samples originated in the United States, Italy and Spain and spanned the acute and convalescent phases of COVID-19. The prospective study material was composed of cDNA or gDNA derived from T cells, B-cell-depleted T cells, or PBMCs. Where available, HLA class I and class II types were taken from metadata supplied by the sample provider and were not determined by assay-based typing. Subjects who had been exposed to COVID-19, were actively infected with it, or had recovered from it provided the deeply sampled blood TCRbeta repertoires that made up the dataset. The repertoires were released in a freely available public database meant as a resource for research on the immune response to SARS-CoV-2. A de-identified subject ID, COVID-19 status, age in years and sex were almost always included in the sample metadata. The samples were drawn from two sources: the first 160 participants of the ongoing ImmuneRACE study, and fewer than 1,500 subjects contributed by 6 global collaborators. The full study reports these points: The amount of clinical and demographic metadata varied by source and participant and was provided uncurated.

Collaborating institutions collected whole blood in K2EDTA tubes following their own protocols. For TCRbeta analysis, collaborators shipped samples as frozen whole blood, isolated PBMCs, or DNA extracted from either of those sample types. TCRbeta CDR3 regions were amplified from genomic DNA by means of the immunoSEQ Assay, a bias-controlled multiplex PCR. As for the original processing: The number of nucleated cells in each sample was estimated from the amplification of reference gene primers within the assay. To quantify the absolute abundance of each unique TCRbeta CDR3 rearrangement, sequence reads were collapsed and filtered. For each sample, productive Simpson clonality was calculated as the square root of Simpson's diversity index across productive rearrangements. Imported from immuneACCESS, the table was reduced by TCRdb to in-frame sequences with V and J called. These copies leave out some clones; in studies compared against another copy, an unresolved V gene accounts for under half, and the cause of the remainder is not known. V and J calls and clone size come straight from that table; D and trimming were deduced from the DNA. This sample holds some 170,000 clones; roughly 90% were observed only once. The ten largest clones add up to around 1.4% of the sample.

V and J are truncated by 0 bases and 8 bases respectively, leaving an intervening sequence of 7 bases. CDR1 and CDR2 are read off the germline V gene as MNHEY and SVGAGI. The CDR3 contains 12 residues, cysteine and phenylalanine counted. CDR3 DNA only is kept here, 36 bases in frame from base 1. A single count supports this clone. Its specific antigen is unknown. Nothing much larger sits one base from this clone, and base qualities are not available. The sequenced sample was peripheral blood. The receptor chain draws on TRBV6-5 and TRBJ1-1; no D gene can be assigned with confidence. The sequence was obtained from a woman aged 50 to 60 with acute or convalescent COVID-19. The CDR3 is CASSYSTIEAFF. The bases are TGTGCCAGCAGTTACTCAACAATCGAAGCTTTCTTT.